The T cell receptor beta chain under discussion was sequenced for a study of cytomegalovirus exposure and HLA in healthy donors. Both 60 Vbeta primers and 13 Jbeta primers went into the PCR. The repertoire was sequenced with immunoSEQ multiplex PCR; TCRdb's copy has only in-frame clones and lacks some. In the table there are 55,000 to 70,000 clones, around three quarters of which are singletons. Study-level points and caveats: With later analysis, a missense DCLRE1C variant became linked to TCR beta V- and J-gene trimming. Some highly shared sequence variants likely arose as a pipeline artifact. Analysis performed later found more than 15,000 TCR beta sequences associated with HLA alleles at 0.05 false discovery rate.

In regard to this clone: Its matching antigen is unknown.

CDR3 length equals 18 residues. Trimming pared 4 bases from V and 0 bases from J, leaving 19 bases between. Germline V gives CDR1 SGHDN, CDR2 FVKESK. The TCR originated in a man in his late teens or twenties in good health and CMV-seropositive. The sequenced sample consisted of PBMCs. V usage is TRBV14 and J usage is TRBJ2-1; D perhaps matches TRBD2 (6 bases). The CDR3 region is CASSRYFAGHRSYNEQFF. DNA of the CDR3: TGTGCCAGCAGCCGTTATTTTGCGGGGCACCGCTCCTACAATGAGCAGTTCTTC.